Listed below are T cell receptor beta chains from one sample, sequenced in a study of cytotoxic CD8 clonotypes in ibrutinib-treated CLL. Method: immunoSEQ multiplex PCR; TCRdb's copy keeps in-frame clones and lacks some. The table has under 150,000 clones, 91% seen once. The input for sequencing was PBMCs, taken after 12 months of ibrutinib treatment. The receptors shown here come from a human donor with chronic lymphocytic leukemia. The conserved cysteine and the conserved F or W are not part of the CDR3 here.

cdr3_aa	j_call	v_call
ASSFGLEGAQY	TRBJ2-5	TRBV7-9
ARSVSTAQVMDEQF	TRBJ2-1	TRBV30
ASSIGQFNQPQH	TRBJ1-5	TRBV19
ASSPPGPSYEQY	TRBJ2-7	TRBV19
ASSSHQETQY	TRBJ2-5	TRBV5-6
ANGPGTGFEQY	TRBJ2-7	TRBV5-1
ASSPTSGSSEQY	TRBJ2-7	TRBV6-6
SVEGLPETNEQF	TRBJ2-1	TRBV29-1
ASSHPPGTSVEQY	TRBJ2-7	TRBV5-1
ASSPRDSPSYEQY	TRBJ2-7	TRBV9
ASSLIVGGTREKLF	TRBJ1-4	TRBV7-9
ASTTTSGTYNEQF	TRBJ2-1	TRBV28
ASNPAGHYEQY	TRBJ2-7	TRBV6-5